The rows below give T cell receptor beta chains drawn from one sample of a study of blood T cell repertoires in COVID-19. Method: immunoSEQ multiplex PCR; TCRdb's copy keeps in-frame clones and lacks some. The table records under 300,000 clones, around 82% of them present only once. The specimen was PBMCs or T cells enriched from blood (not recorded which). The receptors come from a man between 50 and 59 years old who had recovered from COVID-19. Both conserved end residues are part of each CDR3. The order of the fields is CDR3 protein, CDR3 DNA, J gene, D gene, V gene, clone size. D genes are given only for firm matches. Not all rows give a size; the values are once, few, many and, for expanded clones, a class.

CDR3aa: CASSVTGLGETQYF; CDR3nt: TGTGCCAGCAGCGTGACAGGGCTGGGGGAGACCCAGTACTTC; j_gene: TRBJ2-5; d_gene: TRBD1; v_gene: TRBV7-6; abundance: once
CDR3aa: CASSSTWSFLAGVKETQYF; CDR3nt: TGTGCCAGCAGCTCGACTTGGTCTTTCCTAGCGGGGGTTAAAGAGACCCAGTACTTC; j_gene: TRBJ2-5; d_gene: TRBD2; v_gene: TRBV7-6; abundance: few
CDR3aa: CASSVAGRYTDTQYF; CDR3nt: TGTGCCAGCAGCGTAGCTGGCCGATACACAGATACGCAGTATTTT; j_gene: TRBJ2-3; d_gene: -; v_gene: TRBV9; abundance: -
CDR3aa: CASSEGRGGADTQYF; CDR3nt: TGTGCCAGCAGTGAAGGGCGGGGCGGGGCAGATACGCAGTATTTT; j_gene: TRBJ2-3; d_gene: -; v_gene: TRBV6-1; abundance: -
CDR3aa: CASTLSRTDYSPLHF; CDR3nt: TGTGCCAGTACCCTTTCCCGGACAGATTATTCACCCCTCCACTTT; j_gene: TRBJ1-6; d_gene: -; v_gene: TRBV19; abundance: -
CDR3aa: CASWWSSGNQPQHF; CDR3nt: TGTGCTAGTTGGTGGTCTTCGGGCAATCAGCCCCAGCATTTT; j_gene: TRBJ1-5; d_gene: -; v_gene: TRBV12-5; abundance: -
CDR3aa: CASSLLGGQGANGYTF; CDR3nt: TGTGCCAGCAGCTTACTCGGAGGACAGGGGGCGAATGGCTACACCTTC; j_gene: TRBJ1-2; d_gene: TRBD1; v_gene: TRBV7-2; abundance: -
CDR3aa: CASSEGGRGGNQPQHF; CDR3nt: TGCGCCAGCAGTGAGGGAGGCAGGGGAGGCAATCAGCCCCAGCATTTT; j_gene: TRBJ1-5; d_gene: -; v_gene: TRBV10-2; abundance: -
CDR3aa: CASRTGGPSYGYTF; CDR3nt: TGTGCCAGTAGGACAGGGGGCCCCTCCTATGGCTACACCTTC; j_gene: TRBJ1-2; d_gene: TRBD1; v_gene: TRBV19; abundance: -
CDR3aa: CATSTDRRSYEQYF; CDR3nt: TGTGCCACCAGCACCGACAGGAGGTCCTACGAGCAGTACTTC; j_gene: TRBJ2-7; d_gene: -; v_gene: TRBV15; abundance: -
CDR3aa: CASSSTGSYNSPLHF; CDR3nt: TGTGCCAGCAGCTCCACAGGGTCCTATAATTCACCCCTCCACTTT; j_gene: TRBJ1-6; d_gene: -; v_gene: TRBV7-3; abundance: -
CDR3aa: CASSLPLPYEQYF; CDR3nt: TGTGCCAGCAGCTTACCACTTCCCTACGAGCAGTACTTC; j_gene: TRBJ2-7; d_gene: -; v_gene: TRBV7-9; abundance: -
CDR3aa: CASSKQAPEQYF; CDR3nt: TGTGCCAGCAGTAAACAGGCCCCGGAGCAGTACTTC; j_gene: TRBJ2-7; d_gene: -; v_gene: TRBV12-3/TRBV12-4; abundance: -
CDR3aa: CASSHGGQGSNQPQHF; CDR3nt: TGTGCCAGTAGCCACGGGGGACAGGGGAGCAATCAGCCCCAGCATTTT; j_gene: TRBJ1-5; d_gene: TRBD1; v_gene: TRBV19; abundance: once
CDR3aa: CSVEDRRGYTF; CDR3nt: TGCAGCGTTGAAGATCGGAGGGGCTACACCTTC; j_gene: TRBJ1-2; d_gene: -; v_gene: TRBV29-1; abundance: -
CDR3aa: CASSPGLGNIQYF; CDR3nt: TGTGCCAGCAGCCCCGGGTTAGGAAACATTCAGTACTTC; j_gene: TRBJ2-4; d_gene: -; v_gene: TRBV7-3; abundance: -
CDR3aa: CASKPGQATYEQYF; CDR3nt: TGTGCCAGCAAACCGGGACAGGCGACTTACGAGCAGTACTTC; j_gene: TRBJ2-7; d_gene: TRBD1; v_gene: TRBV6-5; abundance: -
CDR3aa: CASSVRQGYYVGYTF; CDR3nt: TGTGCCAGCAGCGTACGACAGGGGTACTATGTTGGCTACACCTTC; j_gene: TRBJ1-2; d_gene: TRBD1; v_gene: TRBV5-6; abundance: once
CDR3aa: CASSMAARRSGELFF; CDR3nt: TGCGCCAGCAGCATGGCGGCCCGGAGGAGCGGGGAGCTGTTTTTT; j_gene: TRBJ2-2; d_gene: -; v_gene: TRBV5-1; abundance: -
CDR3aa: CATSDPAGVRAEQFF; CDR3nt: TGTGCCACCAGTGATCCAGCGGGAGTGAGGGCGGAGCAGTTCTTC; j_gene: TRBJ2-1; d_gene: TRBD2; v_gene: TRBV24-1; abundance: -
CDR3aa: CASMRSGGRTDTQYF; CDR3nt: TGTGCCAGTATGCGGTCGGGGGGGCGTACAGATACGCAGTATTTT; j_gene: TRBJ2-3; d_gene: TRBD2; v_gene: TRBV19; abundance: -
CDR3aa: CASSKGAFNQPQHF; CDR3nt: TGTGCCAGCTCTAAAGGGGCTTTCAATCAGCCCCAGCATTTT; j_gene: TRBJ1-5; d_gene: -; v_gene: TRBV5-6; abundance: -
CDR3aa: CASSQQRQVTNEKLFF; CDR3nt: TGTGCCAGCAGCCAACAAAGACAGGTGACTAATGAAAAACTGTTTTTT; j_gene: TRBJ1-4; d_gene: -; v_gene: TRBV7-9; abundance: -
CDR3aa: CSAGAGIYEQYF; CDR3nt: TGCAGCGCTGGAGCAGGGATCTACGAGCAGTACTTC; j_gene: TRBJ2-7; d_gene: -; v_gene: TRBV29-1; abundance: -
CDR3aa: CASSGYRGPETQYF; CDR3nt: TGTGCCAGCAGTGGGTACAGGGGGCCAGAGACCCAGTACTTC; j_gene: TRBJ2-5; d_gene: TRBD1; v_gene: TRBV28; abundance: once
CDR3aa: CASSVRGGTGNYGYTF; CDR3nt: TGTGCCAGCAGCGTAAGAGGAGGGACAGGGAACTATGGCTACACCTTC; j_gene: TRBJ1-2; d_gene: TRBD1; v_gene: TRBV9; abundance: few
CDR3aa: CASASGLTGVKQHF; CDR3nt: TGTGCCAGCGCGTCGGGCCTGACAGGGGTAAAGCAGCACTTC; j_gene: TRBJ2-7; d_gene: TRBD1; v_gene: TRBV2; abundance: -
CDR3aa: CATAFLAGAIGGELFF; CDR3nt: TGTGCCACCGCGTTCCTAGCGGGAGCAATCGGCGGGGAGCTGTTTTTT; j_gene: TRBJ2-2; d_gene: TRBD2; v_gene: TRBV19; abundance: -
CDR3aa: CASSSRGLAGGWDTQYF; CDR3nt: TGTGCCAGCAGCTCAAGAGGACTAGCGGGAGGATGGGATACGCAGTATTTT; j_gene: TRBJ2-3; d_gene: TRBD2; v_gene: TRBV7-2; abundance: -
CDR3aa: CASTSRRGGQPQHF; CDR3nt: TGTGCCAGTACCTCCCGAAGGGGAGGTCAGCCCCAGCATTTT; j_gene: TRBJ1-5; d_gene: -; v_gene: TRBV19; abundance: -
CDR3aa: CATSALQVGDRGPPGELFF; CDR3nt: TGTGCCACCAGTGCTTTGCAGGTCGGGGACAGGGGGCCACCCGGGGAGCTGTTTTTT; j_gene: TRBJ2-2; d_gene: TRBD1; v_gene: TRBV24-1; abundance: -
CDR3aa: CASSYGQVNTEAFF; CDR3nt: TGTGCCAGCAGTTACGGGCAGGTCAACACTGAAGCTTTCTTT; j_gene: TRBJ1-1; d_gene: -; v_gene: TRBV6-2/TRBV6-3; abundance: -
CDR3aa: CASSRRTTVSGELFF; CDR3nt: TGTGCCAGCAGCCGTCGAACTACCGTATCCGGGGAGCTGTTTTTT; j_gene: TRBJ2-2; d_gene: -; v_gene: TRBV7-2; abundance: -
CDR3aa: CATSSYRGTEQYF; CDR3nt: TGTGCCACCAGCAGCTACCGCGGAACCGAGCAGTACTTC; j_gene: TRBJ2-7; d_gene: -; v_gene: TRBV15; abundance: -
CDR3aa: CATSQGVNTEAFF; CDR3nt: TGTGCCACCTCACAGGGGGTGAACACTGAAGCTTTCTTT; j_gene: TRBJ1-1; d_gene: TRBD1; v_gene: TRBV9; abundance: -
CDR3aa: CASSQVGAAEQYF; CDR3nt: TGTGCCAGCAGCCAAGTTGGGGCAGCCGAGCAGTACTTC; j_gene: TRBJ2-7; d_gene: -; v_gene: TRBV3-1/TRBV3-2; abundance: -
CDR3aa: CSVWGGVTEAFF; CDR3nt: TGCAGCGTTTGGGGAGGGGTGACTGAAGCTTTCTTT; j_gene: TRBJ1-1; d_gene: -; v_gene: TRBV29-1; abundance: once
CDR3aa: CSVSGGRDYGYTF; CDR3nt: TGCAGCGTTAGTGGGGGCAGGGACTATGGCTACACCTTC; j_gene: TRBJ1-2; d_gene: -; v_gene: TRBV29-1; abundance: -
CDR3aa: CAMRTSFYEQYF; CDR3nt: TGCGCCATGCGGACTAGCTTCTACGAGCAGTACTTC; j_gene: TRBJ2-7; d_gene: TRBD2; v_gene: TRBV10-1; abundance: -
CDR3aa: CASRRQGGSYNEQFF; CDR3nt: TGTGCCAGCAGGCGACAGGGGGGGTCCTACAATGAGCAGTTCTTC; j_gene: TRBJ2-1; d_gene: TRBD1; v_gene: TRBV7-9; abundance: -
CDR3aa: CASSIIRGTYEKLFF; CDR3nt: TGTGCCAGTAGTATAATACGGGGGACGTACGAAAAACTGTTTTTT; j_gene: TRBJ1-4; d_gene: -; v_gene: TRBV19; abundance: -
CDR3aa: CASSLRPAGGTNYGYTF; CDR3nt: TGTGCCAGTAGTCTCCGGCCGGCAGGGGGTACTAACTATGGCTACACCTTC; j_gene: TRBJ1-2; d_gene: TRBD1; v_gene: TRBV19; abundance: once
CDR3aa: CASSWTENYGYTF; CDR3nt: TGCGCCAGCAGCTGGACAGAGAACTATGGCTACACCTTC; j_gene: TRBJ1-2; d_gene: -; v_gene: TRBV5-1; abundance: -
CDR3aa: CASSLGQGLHEQYF; CDR3nt: TGCGCCAGCAGCTTGGGACAGGGTCTGCACGAGCAGTACTTC; j_gene: TRBJ2-7; d_gene: TRBD1; v_gene: TRBV5-1; abundance: once
CDR3aa: CATSDSNRHEQFF; CDR3nt: TGTGCCACCAGTGACTCTAACCGTCATGAGCAGTTCTTC; j_gene: TRBJ2-1; d_gene: -; v_gene: TRBV24-1; abundance: -
CDR3aa: CASSLSGRSYEQYF; CDR3nt: TGTGCCAGCAGCTTAAGCGGGAGGTCCTACGAGCAGTACTTC; j_gene: TRBJ2-7; d_gene: TRBD2; v_gene: TRBV7-9; abundance: -
CDR3aa: CASSLGEENTIYF; CDR3nt: TGCGCCAGCAGCTTAGGGGAGGAAAACACCATATATTTT; j_gene: TRBJ1-3; d_gene: -; v_gene: TRBV5-1; abundance: -
CDR3aa: CATSSRTSPFTGELFF; CDR3nt: TGTGCCACCAGCTCCCGGACTAGTCCTTTTACCGGGGAGCTGTTTTTT; j_gene: TRBJ2-2; d_gene: TRBD2; v_gene: TRBV15; abundance: -
CDR3aa: CASSQSTGVGYGYTF; CDR3nt: TGCGCCAGCAGCCAAAGTACAGGGGTTGGCTATGGCTACACCTTC; j_gene: TRBJ1-2; d_gene: TRBD1; v_gene: TRBV4-1; abundance: once
CDR3aa: CASSTREEQFF; CDR3nt: TGTGCCAGTAGTACCAGGGAAGAGCAGTTCTTC; j_gene: TRBJ2-1; d_gene: -; v_gene: TRBV19; abundance: -
CDR3aa: CSASSWGDGYTF; CDR3nt: TGCAGTGCTAGTTCCTGGGGGGATGGCTACACCTTC; j_gene: TRBJ1-2; d_gene: -; v_gene: TRBV20-1; abundance: -
CDR3aa: CATSKQKETQYF; CDR3nt: TGTGCCACCAGCAAACAGAAAGAGACCCAGTACTTC; j_gene: TRBJ2-5; d_gene: -; v_gene: TRBV15; abundance: -
CDR3aa: CASSDGTGMSTEAFF; CDR3nt: TGTGCCAGCAGTGATGGGACAGGAATGAGCACTGAAGCTTTCTTT; j_gene: TRBJ1-1; d_gene: TRBD1; v_gene: TRBV6-1; abundance: -